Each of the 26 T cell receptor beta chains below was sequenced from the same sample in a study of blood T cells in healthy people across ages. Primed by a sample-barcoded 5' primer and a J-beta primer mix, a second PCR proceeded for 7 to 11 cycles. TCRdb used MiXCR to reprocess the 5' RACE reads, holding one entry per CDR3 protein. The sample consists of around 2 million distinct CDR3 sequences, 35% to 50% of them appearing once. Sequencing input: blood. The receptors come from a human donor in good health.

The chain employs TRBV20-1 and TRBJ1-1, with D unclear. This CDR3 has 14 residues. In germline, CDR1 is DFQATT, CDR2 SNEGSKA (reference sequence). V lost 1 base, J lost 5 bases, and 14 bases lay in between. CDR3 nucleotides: TGCAGTGCTAGAGTCCCTCTCAAAGGAACTGAAGCTTTCTTT. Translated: CSARVPLKGTEAFF.

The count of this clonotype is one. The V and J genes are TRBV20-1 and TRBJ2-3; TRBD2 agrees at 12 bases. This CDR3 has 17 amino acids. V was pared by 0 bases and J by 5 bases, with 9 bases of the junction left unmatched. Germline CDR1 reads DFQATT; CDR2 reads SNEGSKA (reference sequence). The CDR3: CSARDPSGGAVLDTQYF. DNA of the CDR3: TGCAGTGCTAGAGACCCTAGCGGGGGGGCCGTATTAGATACGCAGTATTTT.

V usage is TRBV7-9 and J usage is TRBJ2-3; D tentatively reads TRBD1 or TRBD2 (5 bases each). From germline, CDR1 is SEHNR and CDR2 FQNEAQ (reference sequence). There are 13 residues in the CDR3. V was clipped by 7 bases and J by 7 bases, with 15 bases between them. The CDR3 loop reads CASTLPGAYTQYF. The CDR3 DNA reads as TGTGCCAGCACCCTACCCGGGGCCTATACGCAGTATTTT.

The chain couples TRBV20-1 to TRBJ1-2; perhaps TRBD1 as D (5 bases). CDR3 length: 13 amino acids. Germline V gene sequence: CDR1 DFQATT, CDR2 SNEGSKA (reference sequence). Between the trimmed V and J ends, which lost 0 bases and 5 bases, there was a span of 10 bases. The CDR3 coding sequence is TGCAGTGCTAGAGATCAAGGGGTGTATGGCTACACCTTC. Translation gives CSARDQGVYGYTF.

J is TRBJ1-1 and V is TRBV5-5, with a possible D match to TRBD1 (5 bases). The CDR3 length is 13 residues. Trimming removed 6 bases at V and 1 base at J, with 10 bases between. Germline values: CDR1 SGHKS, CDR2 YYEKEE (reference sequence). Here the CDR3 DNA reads TGTGCCAGCATCGGACACCCGAACACTGAAGCTTTCTTT. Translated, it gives CASIGHPNTEAFF.

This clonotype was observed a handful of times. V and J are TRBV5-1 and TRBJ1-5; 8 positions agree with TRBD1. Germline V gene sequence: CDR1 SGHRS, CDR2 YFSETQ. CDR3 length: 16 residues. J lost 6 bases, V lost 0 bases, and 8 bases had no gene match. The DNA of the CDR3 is TGCGCCAGCAGCTTGGCTGGGGCAGGGGGCGGTCAGCCCCAGCATTTT. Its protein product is CASSLAGAGGGQPQHF.

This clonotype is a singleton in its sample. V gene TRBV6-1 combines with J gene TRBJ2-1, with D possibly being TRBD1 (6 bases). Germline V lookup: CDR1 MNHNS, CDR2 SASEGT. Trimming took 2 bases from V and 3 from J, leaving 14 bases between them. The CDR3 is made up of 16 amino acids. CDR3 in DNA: TGTGCCAGCAGTGAATTTTCAGGGGCCTACTACAATGAGCAGTTCTTC. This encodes CASSEFSGAYYNEQFF.

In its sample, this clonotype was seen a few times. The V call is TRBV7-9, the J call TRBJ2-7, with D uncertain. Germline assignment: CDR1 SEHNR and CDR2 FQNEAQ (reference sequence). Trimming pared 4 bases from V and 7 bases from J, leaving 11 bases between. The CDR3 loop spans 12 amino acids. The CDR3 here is CASSYGFLEQYF. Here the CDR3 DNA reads TGTGCCAGCAGCTATGGGTTTCTAGAGCAGTACTTC.

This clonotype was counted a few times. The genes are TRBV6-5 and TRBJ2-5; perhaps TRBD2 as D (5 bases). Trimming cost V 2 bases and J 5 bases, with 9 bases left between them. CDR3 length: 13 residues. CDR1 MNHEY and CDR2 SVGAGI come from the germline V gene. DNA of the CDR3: TGTGCCAGCAGTTACCTCACGGGGGAGACCCAGTACTTC. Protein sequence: CASSYLTGETQYF.

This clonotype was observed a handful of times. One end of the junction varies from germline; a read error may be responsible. CDR3: CASSLDRINQPQHF. The CDR3 DNA reads as TGCGCCAGCAGCTTAGACAGAATCAATCAGCCCCAGCATTTT. The V gene is TRBV6-5, the J gene TRBJ1-5, with D tentatively TRBD1 (5 bases). CDR3 length: 14 amino acids. Looked up from germline, CDR1 is MNHEY and CDR2 is SVGAGI.

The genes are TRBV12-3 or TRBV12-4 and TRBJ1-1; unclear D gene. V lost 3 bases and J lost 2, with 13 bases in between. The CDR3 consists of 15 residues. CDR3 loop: CASSFVGQINTEAFF. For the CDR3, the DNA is TGTGCCAGCAGTTTTGTAGGGCAGATAAACACTGAAGCTTTCTTT.

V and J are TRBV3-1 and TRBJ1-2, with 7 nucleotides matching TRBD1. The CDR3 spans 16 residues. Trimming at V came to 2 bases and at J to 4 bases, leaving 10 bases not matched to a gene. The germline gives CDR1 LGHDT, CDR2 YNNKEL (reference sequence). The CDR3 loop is CASSQTTGPFSYGYTF. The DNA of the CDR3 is TGTGCCAGCAGCCAAACGACAGGGCCCTTTTCCTATGGCTACACCTTC.

CDR3 bases: TGCGCCAGCGGCCGGACTAAGCAGGGATTCAGCACAGATACGCAGTATTTT. It specifies CASGRTKQGFSTDTQYF. This rearrangement joins TRBV5-1 to TRBJ2-3; tentative D call: TRBD2 (6 bases). CDR3 length equals 17 residues. Trimming shortened V by 7 bases and J by 0 bases, and 21 bases separated the two germline ends. CDR1 is SGHRS, CDR2 YFSETQ, per germline.

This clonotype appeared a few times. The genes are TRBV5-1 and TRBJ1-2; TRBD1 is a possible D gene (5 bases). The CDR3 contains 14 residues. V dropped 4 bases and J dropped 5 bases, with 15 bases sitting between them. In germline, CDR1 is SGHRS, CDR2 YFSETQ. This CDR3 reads CASSGQGPRYGYTF. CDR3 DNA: TGCGCCAGCAGCGGCCAGGGACCGAGATATGGCTACACCTTC.

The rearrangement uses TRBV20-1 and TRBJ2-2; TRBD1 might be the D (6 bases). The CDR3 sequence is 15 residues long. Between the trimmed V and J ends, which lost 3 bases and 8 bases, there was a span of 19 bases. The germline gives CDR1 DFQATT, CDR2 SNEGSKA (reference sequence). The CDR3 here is CSARYGTPTSGELFF. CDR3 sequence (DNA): TGCAGTGCTAGGTACGGGACACCCACCTCAGGGGAGCTGTTTTTT.

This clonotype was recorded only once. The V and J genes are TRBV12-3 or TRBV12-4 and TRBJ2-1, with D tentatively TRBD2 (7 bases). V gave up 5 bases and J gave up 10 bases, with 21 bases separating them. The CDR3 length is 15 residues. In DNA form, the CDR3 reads TGTGCCAGCAGTGCTAGAGATCTGGGGGGGCTGGAGCAGTTCTTC. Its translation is CASSARDLGGLEQFF.

CDR3 nucleotide sequence: TGCAGTGCTAGATCCGCTAGCGGGGTGGGAGATACGCAGTATTTT. Its protein is CSARSASGVGDTQYF. The genes are TRBV20-1 and TRBJ2-3; TRBD2 matches 9 bases. V was pared by 2 bases and J by 5 bases, with 8 bases of the junction left unmatched. Germline CDR1 is DFQATT and CDR2 is SNEGSKA (reference sequence). The CDR3 has 15 residues.

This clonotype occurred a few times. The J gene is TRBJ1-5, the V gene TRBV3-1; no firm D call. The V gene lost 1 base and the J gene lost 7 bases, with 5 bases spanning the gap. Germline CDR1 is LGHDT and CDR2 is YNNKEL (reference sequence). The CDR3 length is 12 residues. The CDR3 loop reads CASSQGQQPQHF. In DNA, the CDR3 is TGTGCCAGCAGCCAAGGGCAGCAGCCCCAGCATTTT.

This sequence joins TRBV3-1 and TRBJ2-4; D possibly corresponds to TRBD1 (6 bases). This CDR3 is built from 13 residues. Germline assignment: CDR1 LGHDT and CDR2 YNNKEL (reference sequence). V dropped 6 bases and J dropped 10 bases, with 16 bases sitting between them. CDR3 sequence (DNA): TGTGCCAGCAGATATAGCGAAGGGACAATTCAGTACTTC. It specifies CASRYSEGTIQYF.

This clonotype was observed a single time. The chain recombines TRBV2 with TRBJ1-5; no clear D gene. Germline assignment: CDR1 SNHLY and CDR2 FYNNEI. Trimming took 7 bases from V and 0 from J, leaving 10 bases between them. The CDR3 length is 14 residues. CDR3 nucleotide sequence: TGTGCCAGCACGGGCGGATATAGCAATCAGCCCCAGCATTTT. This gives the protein CASTGGYSNQPQHF.

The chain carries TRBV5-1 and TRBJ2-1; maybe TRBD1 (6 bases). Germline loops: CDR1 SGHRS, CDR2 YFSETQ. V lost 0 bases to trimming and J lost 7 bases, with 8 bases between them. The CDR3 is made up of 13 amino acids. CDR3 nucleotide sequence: TGCGCCAGCAGCTTGGATACAGGGAATGAGCAGTTCTTC. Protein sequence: CASSLDTGNEQFF.

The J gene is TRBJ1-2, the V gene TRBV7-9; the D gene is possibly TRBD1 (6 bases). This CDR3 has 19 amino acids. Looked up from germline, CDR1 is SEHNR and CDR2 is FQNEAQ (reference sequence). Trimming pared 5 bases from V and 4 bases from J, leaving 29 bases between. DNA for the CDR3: TGTGCCAGCAGCCCTATGAGGAAGCGGGGGGCTACCAAAACCTATGGCTACACCTTC. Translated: CASSPMRKRGATKTYGYTF.

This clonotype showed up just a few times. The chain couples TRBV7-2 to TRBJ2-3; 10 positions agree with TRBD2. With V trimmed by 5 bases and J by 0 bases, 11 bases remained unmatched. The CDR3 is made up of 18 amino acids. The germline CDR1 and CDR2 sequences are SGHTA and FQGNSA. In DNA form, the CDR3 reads TGTGCCAGCAGCCCCCGGGCTAGCGGGGGCGACAGCACAGATACGCAGTATTTT. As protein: CASSPRASGGDSTDTQYF.

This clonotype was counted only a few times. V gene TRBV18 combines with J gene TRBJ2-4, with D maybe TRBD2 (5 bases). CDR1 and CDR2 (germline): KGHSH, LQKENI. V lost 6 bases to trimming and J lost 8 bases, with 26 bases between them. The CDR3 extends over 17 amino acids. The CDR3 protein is CASSPTTLNIGVDIQYF. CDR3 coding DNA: TGTGCCAGCTCCCCTACAACGTTGAATATCGGGGTTGACATTCAGTACTTC. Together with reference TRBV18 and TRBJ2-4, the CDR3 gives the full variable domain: NAGVMQNPRHLVRRRGQEARLRCSPMKGHSHVYWYRQLPEEGLKFMVYLQKENIIDESGMPKERFSAEFPKEGPSILRIQQVVRGDSAAYFCASSPTTLNIGVDIQYFGAGTRLSVL.

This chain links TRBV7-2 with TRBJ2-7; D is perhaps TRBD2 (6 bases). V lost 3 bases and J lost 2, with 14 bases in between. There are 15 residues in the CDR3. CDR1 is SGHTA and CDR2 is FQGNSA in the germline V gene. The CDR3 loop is CASSFGSYLTYEQYF. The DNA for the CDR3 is TGTGCCAGCAGCTTCGGGAGCTACCTCACCTACGAGCAGTACTTC.

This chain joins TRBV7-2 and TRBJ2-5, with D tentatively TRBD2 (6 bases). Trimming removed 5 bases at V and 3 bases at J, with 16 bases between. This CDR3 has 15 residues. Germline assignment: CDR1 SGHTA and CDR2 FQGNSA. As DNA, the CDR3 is TGTGCCAGCAGCGGTGGGGCTAGCGTAGAAGAGACCCAGTACTTC. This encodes CASSGGASVEETQYF.